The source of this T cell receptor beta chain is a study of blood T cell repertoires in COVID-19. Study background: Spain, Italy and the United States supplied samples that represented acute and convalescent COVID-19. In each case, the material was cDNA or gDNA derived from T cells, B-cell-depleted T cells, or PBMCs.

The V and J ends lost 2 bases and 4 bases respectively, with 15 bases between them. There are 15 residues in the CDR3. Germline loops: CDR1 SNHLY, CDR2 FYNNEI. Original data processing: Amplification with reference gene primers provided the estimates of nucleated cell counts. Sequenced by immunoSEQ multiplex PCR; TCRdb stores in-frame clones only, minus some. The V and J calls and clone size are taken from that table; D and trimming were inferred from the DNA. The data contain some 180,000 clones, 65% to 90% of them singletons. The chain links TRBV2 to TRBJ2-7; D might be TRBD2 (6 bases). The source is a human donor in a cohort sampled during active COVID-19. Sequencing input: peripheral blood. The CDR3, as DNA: TGTGCCAGCAGTGAATATGGGACTGCCCGTTACGAGCAGTACTTC. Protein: CASSEYGTARYEQYF.